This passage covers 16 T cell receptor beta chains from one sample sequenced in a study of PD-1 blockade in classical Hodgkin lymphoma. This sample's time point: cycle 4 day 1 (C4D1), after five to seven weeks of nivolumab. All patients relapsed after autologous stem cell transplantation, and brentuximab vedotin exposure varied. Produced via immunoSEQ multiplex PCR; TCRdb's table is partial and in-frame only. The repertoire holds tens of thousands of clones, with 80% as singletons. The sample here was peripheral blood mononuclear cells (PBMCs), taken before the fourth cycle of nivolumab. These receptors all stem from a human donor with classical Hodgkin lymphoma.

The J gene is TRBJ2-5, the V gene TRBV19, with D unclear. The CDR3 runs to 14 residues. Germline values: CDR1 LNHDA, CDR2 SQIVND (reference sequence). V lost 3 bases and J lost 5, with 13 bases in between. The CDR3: CASSIRVSMETQYF. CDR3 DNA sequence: TGTGCCAGTAGTATTAGGGTTAGCATGGAGACCCAGTACTTC.

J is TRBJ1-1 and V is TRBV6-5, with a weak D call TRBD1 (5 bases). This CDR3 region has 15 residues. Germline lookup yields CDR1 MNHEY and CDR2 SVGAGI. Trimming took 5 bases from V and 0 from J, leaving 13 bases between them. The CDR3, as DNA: TGTGCCAGCAGTCCGGGCCCGGGGGTGAACACTGAAGCTTTCTTT. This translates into CASSPGPGVNTEAFF.

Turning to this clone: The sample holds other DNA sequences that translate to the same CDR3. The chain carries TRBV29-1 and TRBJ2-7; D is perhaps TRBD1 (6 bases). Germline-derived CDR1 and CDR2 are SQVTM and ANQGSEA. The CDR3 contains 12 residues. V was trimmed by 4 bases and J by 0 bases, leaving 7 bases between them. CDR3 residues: CSVGRGSYEQYF. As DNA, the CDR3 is TGCAGCGTTGGCAGGGGCTCCTACGAGCAGTACTTC.

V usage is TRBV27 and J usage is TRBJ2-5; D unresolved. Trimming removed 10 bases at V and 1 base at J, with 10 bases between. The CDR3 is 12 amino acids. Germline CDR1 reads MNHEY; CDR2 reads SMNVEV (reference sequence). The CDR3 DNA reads TGTGCCACACCCGACGTCCAAGAGACCCAGTACTTC. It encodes CATPDVQETQYF.

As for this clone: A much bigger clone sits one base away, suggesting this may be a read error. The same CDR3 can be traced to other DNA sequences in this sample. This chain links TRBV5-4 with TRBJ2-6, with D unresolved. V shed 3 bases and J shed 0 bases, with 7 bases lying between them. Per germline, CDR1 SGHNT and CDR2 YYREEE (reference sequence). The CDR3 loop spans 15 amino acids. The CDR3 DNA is TGTGCCAGCAGCTCGCTGAGCTCTGGGGCCAACGTCCTGACTTTC. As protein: CASSSLSSGANVLTF.

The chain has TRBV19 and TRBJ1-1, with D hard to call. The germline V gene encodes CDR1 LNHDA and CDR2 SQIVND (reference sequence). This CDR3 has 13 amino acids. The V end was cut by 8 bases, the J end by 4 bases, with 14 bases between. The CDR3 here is CASSQDASTEAFF. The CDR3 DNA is TGTGCCAGTTCTCAGGACGCATCCACTGAAGCTTTCTTT.

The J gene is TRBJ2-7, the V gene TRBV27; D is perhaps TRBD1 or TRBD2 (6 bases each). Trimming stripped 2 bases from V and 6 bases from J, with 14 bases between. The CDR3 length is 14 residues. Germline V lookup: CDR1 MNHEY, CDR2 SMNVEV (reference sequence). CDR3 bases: TGTGCCAGCAGTTTACACAAGGGGGGTCTCGAGCAGTACTTC. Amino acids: CASSLHKGGLEQYF.

The CDR3 nucleotides are TGTGCCAGCAGCGGGGACAACTACGAGCAGTACTTC. It is translated as CASSGDNYEQYF. This sequence joins TRBV11-2 and TRBJ2-7; a possible D gene is TRBD1 (6 bases). Germline-derived CDR1 and CDR2 are SGHAT and FQNNGV. This CDR3 is built from 12 residues. The V gene lost 5 bases and the J gene lost 3 bases, with 8 bases spanning the gap.

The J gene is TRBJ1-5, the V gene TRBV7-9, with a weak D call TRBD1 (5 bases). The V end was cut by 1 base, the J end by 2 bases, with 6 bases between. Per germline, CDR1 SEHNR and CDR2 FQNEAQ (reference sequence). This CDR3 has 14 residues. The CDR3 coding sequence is TGTGCCAGCAGCTTAGGGGGCGGCAATCAGCCCCAGCATTTT. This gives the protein CASSLGGGNQPQHF.

The CDR3 region is CAISEWGQGGRKETQYF. The CDR3 nucleotides are TGTGCCATCAGTGAGTGGGGACAGGGGGGACGAAAAGAGACCCAGTACTTC. The chain carries TRBV10-3 and TRBJ2-5, with TRBD1 identical over 11 bases. V shed 1 base and J 3 bases; nucleotides not matched to a gene: 7. The CDR3 covers 17 residues. Germline-derived CDR1 and CDR2 are ENHRY and SYGVKD.

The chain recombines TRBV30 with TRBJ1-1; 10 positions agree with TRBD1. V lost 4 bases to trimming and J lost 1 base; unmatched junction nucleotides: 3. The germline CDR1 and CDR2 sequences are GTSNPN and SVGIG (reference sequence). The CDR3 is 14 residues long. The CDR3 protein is CAWNRTGGNTEAFF. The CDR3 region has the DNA TGTGCCTGGAATAGGACAGGGGGGAACACTGAAGCTTTCTTT.

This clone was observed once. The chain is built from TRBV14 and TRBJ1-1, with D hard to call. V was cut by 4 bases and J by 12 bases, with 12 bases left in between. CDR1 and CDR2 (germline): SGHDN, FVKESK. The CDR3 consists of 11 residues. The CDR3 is CASSLGVATFF. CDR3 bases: TGTGCCAGCAGCCTTGGGGTCGCGACTTTCTTT.

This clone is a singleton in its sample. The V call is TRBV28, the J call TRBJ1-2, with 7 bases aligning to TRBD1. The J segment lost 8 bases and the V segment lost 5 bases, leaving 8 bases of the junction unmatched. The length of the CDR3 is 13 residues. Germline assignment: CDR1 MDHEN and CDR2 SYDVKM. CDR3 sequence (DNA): TGTGCCAGCAGTCCGTTAAGGGGGCAGGGCTACACCTTC. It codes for CASSPLRGQGYTF.

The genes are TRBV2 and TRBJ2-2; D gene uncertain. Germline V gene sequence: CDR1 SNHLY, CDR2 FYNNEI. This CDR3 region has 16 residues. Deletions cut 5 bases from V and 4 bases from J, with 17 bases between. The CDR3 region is CASSLAPSRFTGELFF. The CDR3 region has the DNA TGTGCCAGCAGTCTGGCCCCGAGCAGGTTCACCGGGGAGCTGTTTTTT.

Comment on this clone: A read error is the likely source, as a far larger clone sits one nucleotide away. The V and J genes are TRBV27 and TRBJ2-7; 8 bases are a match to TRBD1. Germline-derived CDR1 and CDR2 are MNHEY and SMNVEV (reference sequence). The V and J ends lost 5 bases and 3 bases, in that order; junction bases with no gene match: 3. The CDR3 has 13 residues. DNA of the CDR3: TGTGCCAGCAGTAAAGGGACAGGCTACGAGCAGTACTTC. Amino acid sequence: CASSKGTGYEQYF.

CDR3 amino acids: CASSGRGLTDTQYF. The CDR3 DNA is TGTGCCAGCAGCGGCAGGGGGCTTACAGATACGCAGTATTTT. The rearrangement uses TRBV28 and TRBJ2-3; TRBD1 matches 8 bases. Germline V lookup: CDR1 MDHEN, CDR2 SYDVKM. This CDR3 is built from 14 residues. V shed 6 bases, J shed 3 bases, and the junction held 5 bases outside the gene matches.